These 22 T cell receptor beta chains originate from one sample sequenced in a study of T cell changes during pregnancy in multiple sclerosis. The repertoire was sequenced with immunoSEQ multiplex PCR; TCRdb's copy has only in-frame clones and lacks some. The sample yields some 99,000 clones, about 91% seen once. The sequencing here drew on peripheral blood, taken after pregnancy. These receptors originate from a female donor in good health, enrolled as a control in a pregnancy study.

This clone came up once. The V and J genes are TRBV5-1 and TRBJ2-2, with a weak D call TRBD2 (6 bases). Deletions cut 0 bases from V and 2 bases from J, with 17 bases between. CDR1 is SGHRS, CDR2 YFSETQ, per germline. There are 18 residues in the CDR3. In DNA, the CDR3 is TGCGCCAGCAGCTTGGGGCTGCGGGAAACTATAAACACCGGGGAGCTGTTTTTT. Its translation: CASSLGLRETINTGELFF.

J is TRBJ2-5 and V is TRBV21-1; the D call TRBD2 from the table was never checked on the DNA. TRBV21-1 is reported as a pseudogene. The CDR3 runs 14 residues. The CDR3 DNA reads TGTGCCAGCAGTGGCCGGGGAATACAAGAGACCCAGTACTTC. As protein: CASSGRGIQETQYF.

The J gene is TRBJ2-2, the V gene TRBV7-6; 9 bases align to TRBD1. Unmatched junction bases numbered 10, after V lost 5 bases and J lost 6 bases. Germline values: CDR1 SGHVS, CDR2 FNYEAQ. This CDR3 has 16 amino acids. CDR3: CASSPTGTGPAGELFF. The CDR3 DNA reads TGTGCCAGCAGCCCTACCGGGACAGGGCCCGCCGGGGAGCTGTTTTTT.

The V and J genes are TRBV5-6 and TRBJ1-5; TRBD1 might be the D (5 bases). Trimming took off 1 base at V and 3 bases at J, with 14 bases between the two ends. The germline V gene encodes CDR1 SGHDT and CDR2 YYEEEE. This CDR3 has 16 amino acids. This CDR3 is CASSLSTDRNNQPQHF. Written as DNA, the CDR3 is TGTGCCAGCAGCTTGTCGACAGATCGGAACAATCAGCCCCAGCATTTT.

The chain employs TRBV18 and TRBJ2-5; unclear D gene. V shed 2 bases and J shed 5 bases, with 9 bases lying between them. There are 13 residues in the CDR3. Germline V gene lookup returns CDR1 KGHSH and CDR2 LQKENI. CDR3 nucleotides: TGTGCCAGCTCACCAAATCTTGAGGAGACCCAGTACTTC. This translates into CASSPNLEETQYF.

The rearrangement joins TRBV5-1 to TRBJ1-1; D gene ambiguous. The V and J ends lost 1 base and 0 bases respectively, with 7 bases between them. CDR3 length: 14 residues. The germline V gene encodes CDR1 SGHRS and CDR2 YFSETQ. CDR3 in DNA: TGCGCCAGCAGCTTGAACAGTCTGAACACTGAAGCTTTCTTT. It is translated as CASSLNSLNTEAFF.

V usage is TRBV5-8 and J usage is TRBJ2-1; 9 positions agree with TRBD2. Germline V gene lookup returns CDR1 SGHTS and CDR2 YDEGEE. The V and J ends lost 0 bases and 4 bases, in that order; junction bases with no gene match: 11. This CDR3 is 18 amino acids long. CDR3 sequence reads: CASSLGQLAGKGYNEQFF. The DNA of the CDR3 is TGTGCCAGCAGCTTGGGGCAACTAGCGGGCAAAGGATACAATGAGCAGTTCTTC.

This chain joins TRBV7-9 and TRBJ2-1; 10 bases fit TRBD2. This CDR3 is built from 14 residues. CDR1 is SEHNR and CDR2 is FQNEAQ in the germline V gene (reference sequence). V lost 9 bases and J lost 5; bases outside the gene matches: 7. The CDR3 is CASLAGGPHNEQFF. The CDR3 coding sequence is TGTGCCAGTTTAGCGGGGGGCCCTCACAATGAGCAGTTCTTC.

The V call is TRBV2, the J call TRBJ2-5, with 11 bases matching TRBD2. Germline CDR1 reads SNHLY; CDR2 reads FYNNEI. Trimming removed 8 bases from V and 4 bases from J; junction bases left unmatched: 12. The CDR3 loop spans 16 amino acids. The CDR3 loop reads CASGTSGGALGETQYF. The CDR3 DNA follows: TGTGCCAGCGGCACTAGCGGGGGAGCCTTGGGAGAGACCCAGTACTTC.

The rearrangement uses TRBV29-1 and TRBJ1-2; no clear D gene. The ends were cut back, 5 bases at V and 2 bases at J, with 9 bases in the middle. Germline CDR1 SQVTM, CDR2 ANQGSEA. This CDR3 has 12 amino acids. The CDR3 DNA reads as TGCAGCGTTAGCGACTGGAACTATGGCTACACCTTC. Amino acids: CSVSDWNYGYTF.

The rearrangement joins TRBV2 to TRBJ2-1, with 9 bases matching TRBD2. The CDR3 contains 15 residues. V lost 6 bases, J lost 9 bases, and 12 bases stayed unmatched. Germline lookup yields CDR1 SNHLY and CDR2 FYNNEI. The CDR3 sequence: CASRGFSGSKGEQFF. In DNA form, the CDR3 reads TGTGCCAGCAGGGGTTTTAGCGGGAGTAAAGGTGAGCAGTTCTTC. The variable domain in full, completed from reference TRBV2 and TRBJ2-1, reads EPEVTQTPSHQVTQMGQEVILRCVPISNHLYFYWYRQILGQKVEFLVSFYNNEISEKSEIFDDQFSVERPDGSNFTLKIRSTKLEDSAMYFCASRGFSGSKGEQFFGPGTRLTVL.

The J gene is TRBJ2-3, the V gene TRBV29-1; tentatively, D is TRBD2 (6 bases). This CDR3 region has 16 residues. CDR1 is SQVTM and CDR2 is ANQGSEA in the germline V gene. In DNA, the CDR3 is TGCACCGCTAGACTCCTTCAGGCAGGGAGGACAGATACGCAGTATTTT. This gives the protein CTARLLQAGRTDTQYF.

CDR3 DNA sequence: TGCGCCAGCAGCTTGGGGGACAGGCGCACAGATACGCAGTATTTT. Its protein is CASSLGDRRTDTQYF. The V call is TRBV5-1, the J call TRBJ2-3; 8 bases are shared with TRBD1. The V gene end was trimmed by 0 bases and the J gene end by 1 base; junction bases not matched to a gene: 1. The CDR3 contains 15 residues. Germline CDR1 and CDR2: SGHRS and YFSETQ. The variable domain in full, completed from reference TRBV5-1 and TRBJ2-3, reads KAGVTQTPRYLIKTRGQQVTLSCSPISGHRSVSWYQQTPGQGLQFLFEYFSETQRNKGNFPGRFSGRQFSNSRSEMNVSTLELGDSALYLCASSLGDRRTDTQYFGPGTRLTVL.

The table lists this clone with a count of one. V usage is TRBV7-2 and J usage is TRBJ2-7, with TRBD2 matching over 14 bases. V lost 6 bases, J lost 3 bases, and 4 bases stayed unmatched. CDR3 length equals 15 residues. Germline CDR1 SGHTA, CDR2 FQGNSA. CDR3 protein: CASSSGLAGVYEQYF. CDR3 in DNA: TGTGCCAGCAGTTCGGGACTAGCGGGAGTCTACGAGCAGTACTTC.

The chain's CDR3 is CASSEGAANTEAFF. CDR3 DNA sequence: TGTGCCAGCAGTGAAGGCGCGGCGAACACTGAAGCTTTCTTT. The chain couples TRBV2 to TRBJ1-1; no reliable D call. V lost 1 base and J 1 base, leaving 7 bases between the germline ends. The CDR3 has 14 residues. From germline, CDR1 is SNHLY and CDR2 FYNNEI. The variable domain in full, completed from reference TRBV2 and TRBJ1-1, reads EPEVTQTPSHQVTQMGQEVILRCVPISNHLYFYWYRQILGQKVEFLVSFYNNEISEKSEIFDDQFSVERPDGSNFTLKIRSTKLEDSAMYFCASSEGAANTEAFFGQGTRLTVV.

V usage is TRBV29-1 and J usage is TRBJ2-2; maybe TRBD2 (7 bases). The germline CDR1 and CDR2 sequences are SQVTM and ANQGSEA. The length of the CDR3 is 14 residues. V shed 5 bases and J shed 2 bases, with 12 bases lying between them. The CDR3 protein is CSVLGGTNTGELFF. As DNA, the CDR3 is TGCAGCGTTCTGGGAGGGACAAACACCGGGGAGCTGTTTTTT.

The V gene is TRBV19, the J gene TRBJ1-3; 7 bases are a match to TRBD1. Germline V gene data show CDR1 as LNHDA and CDR2 as SQIVND (reference sequence). The CDR3 is 15 residues long. The J segment lost 12 bases and the V segment lost 3 bases, leaving 14 bases of the junction unmatched. CDR3 amino acids: CASSIKGQRDESIYF. The CDR3 DNA follows: TGTGCCAGTAGTATTAAGGGACAGCGAGACGAGAGCATATATTTT.

Concerning this clone: This may stem from a read error, because a much larger clone lies one nucleotide away. This chain joins TRBV7-9 and TRBJ2-2; 9 bases line up with TRBD1. CDR1 is SEHNR, CDR2 FQNEAQ, per germline (reference sequence). The CDR3 contains 14 residues. V lost 5 bases, J lost 7 bases, and 5 bases stayed unmatched. CDR3 DNA: TGTGCCAGCAGCGAAGGACAGGGGATCGGGGAGCTGTTTTTT. Its translation: CASSEGQGIGELFF.

The chain carries TRBV5-6 and TRBJ2-5; D is unclear. Germline CDR1 is SGHDT and CDR2 is YYEEEE. The CDR3 has 15 residues. V dropped 5 bases and J dropped 2 bases, with 16 bases sitting between them. The CDR3 loop is CASRGVSGAQETQYF. CDR3 bases: TGTGCCAGCAGGGGCGTTTCTGGTGCTCAAGAGACCCAGTACTTC.

V usage is TRBV19 and J usage is TRBJ2-1, with D possibly being TRBD1 (5 bases). V was clipped by 8 bases and J by 0 bases, with 8 bases between them. Germline V gene sequence: CDR1 LNHDA, CDR2 SQIVND (reference sequence). The CDR3 is 13 amino acids. CDR3: CASGASSYNEQFF. DNA of the CDR3: TGTGCCAGTGGGGCTAGCTCCTACAATGAGCAGTTCTTC.

V is TRBV29-1 and J is TRBJ2-1; 10 bases agree with TRBD2. The CDR3 consists of 14 residues. The V gene end was trimmed by 3 bases and the J gene end by 10 bases; junction bases not matched to a gene: 9. Germline V CDR1 and CDR2: SQVTM, ANQGSEA. CDR3 coding DNA: TGCAGCGTTGACGTTAGCGGGGGGCAGTTAGAGCAGTTCTTC. Translated: CSVDVSGGQLEQFF.

This clone was recorded only once. This rearrangement joins TRBV2 to TRBJ1-1; 8 nucleotides line up with TRBD1. Unmatched junction bases numbered 2, after V lost 2 bases and J lost 0 bases. This CDR3 comprises 15 residues. Germline V gene lookup returns CDR1 SNHLY and CDR2 FYNNEI. The CDR3 bases are TGTGCCAGCAGTGAACAGGGGGCTGTGAACACTGAAGCTTTCTTT. Translation gives CASSEQGAVNTEAFF. The entire variable domain, with the rest obtained from reference TRBV2 and TRBJ1-1, is as follows: EPEVTQTPSHQVTQMGQEVILRCVPISNHLYFYWYRQILGQKVEFLVSFYNNEISEKSEIFDDQFSVERPDGSNFTLKIRSTKLEDSAMYFCASSEQGAVNTEAFFGQGTRLTVV.